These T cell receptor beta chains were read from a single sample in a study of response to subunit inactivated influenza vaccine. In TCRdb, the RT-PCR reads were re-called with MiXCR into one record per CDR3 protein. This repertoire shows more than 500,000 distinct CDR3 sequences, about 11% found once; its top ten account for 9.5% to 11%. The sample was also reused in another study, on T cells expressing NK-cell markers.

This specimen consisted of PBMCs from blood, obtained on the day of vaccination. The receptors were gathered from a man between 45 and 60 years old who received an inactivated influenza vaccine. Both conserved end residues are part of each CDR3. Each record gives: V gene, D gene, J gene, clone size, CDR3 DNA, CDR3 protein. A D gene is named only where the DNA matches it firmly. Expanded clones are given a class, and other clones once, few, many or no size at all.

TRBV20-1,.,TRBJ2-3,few,TGCAGTGCTAGAGATTCAGGACATCACACAGATACGCAGTATTTT,CSARDSGHHTDTQYF
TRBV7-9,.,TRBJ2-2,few,TGTGCCAGCAGCTTAGGGACGTTACCAGAGAACACCGGGGAGCTGTTTTTT,CASSLGTLPENTGELFF
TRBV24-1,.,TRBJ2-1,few,TGTGCCACCAGTTTTAAACAGGGCGGCTACAATGAGCAGTTCTTC,CATSFKQGGYNEQFF
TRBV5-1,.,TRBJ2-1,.,TGCGCCAGCAGCAAGGAGACTACCTACAATGAGCAGTTCTTC,CASSKETTYNEQFF
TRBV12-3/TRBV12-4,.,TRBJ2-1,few,TGTGCCAGCAGTTTAGGCCCCGGGCAGTTCTTC,CASSLGPGQFF
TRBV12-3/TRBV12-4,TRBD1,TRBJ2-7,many,TGTGCCAGCAGTCCGGGACAGGTCTCCTACGAGCAGTACTTC,CASSPGQVSYEQYF
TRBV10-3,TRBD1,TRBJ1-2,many,TGTGCCATCAACCACGAGGGACAGTATGGCTACACCTTC,CAINHEGQYGYTF
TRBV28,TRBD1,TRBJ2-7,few,TGTGCCACCAAGGAGGGACAGGGGATCTACGAGCAGTACTTC,CATKEGQGIYEQYF
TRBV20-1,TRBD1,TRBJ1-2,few,TGCAGTGCTAGAGGGACAGGGTCCAACTATGGCTACACCTTC,CSARGTGSNYGYTF
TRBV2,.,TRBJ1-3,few,TGTGCCAGCAGTCAGGGGCTCTCTGGAAACACCATATATTTT,CASSQGLSGNTIYF
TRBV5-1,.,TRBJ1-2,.,TGCGCCAGCAGCTTGGCCTTGGGCCACTATGGCTACACCTTC,CASSLALGHYGYTF
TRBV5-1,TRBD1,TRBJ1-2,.,TGCGCCAGCAGCTCCCTCGGGACAGAAGGCTATGGCTACACCTTC,CASSSLGTEGYGYTF